Given below is one T cell receptor (beta chain) in context. This clonotype has a handful of counts. No antigen is known for it. There are no base qualities to consult, and no much larger clone falls within one base. TCR beta repertoires were profiled from peripheral blood of roughly 13 young patients with multiple sclerosis to demonstrate the VDJtools post-analysis software. The multiple sclerosis patients were children and adolescents between roughly 6 and 17 years of age. The library relied on PCR. The sequencer listed for this sample is Illumina HiSeq 2500. To reduce PCR and sequencing biases, unique molecular identifiers were built into the TCR beta cDNA libraries. Every 1 to 10 million input T cells yielded around 500,000 cDNA molecules, meaning each molecule approximated one T cell. The same protocol used for the earlier healthy control dataset was applied to prepare and sequence the patient libraries. Within a given batch, samples were prepared together, multiplexed and sequenced on the same HiSeq lane. On the authors' methods: MIGEC handled the raw barcoded reads, throwing out single-read molecular identifier groups before consensus assembly and CDR3 extraction. Clonotype tables were post-analysed with VDJtools, and diversity was normalized by down-sampling all datasets to the smallest sample size. In repertoire overlap clustering, CDR3 amino acid sequences, but not nucleotide sequences, were matched to correct batch-related cross-sample contamination. In TCRdb, the public reads were trimmed at Q25 with fastp and aligned with MiXCR, with productive beta chains retained. Entries are consolidated by CDR3 protein sequence, retaining the most common genes and DNA. The V and J calls and clone size are TCRdb's, not the authors'. This sample is represented by a few hundred thousand distinct CDR3 sequences; 34% of them were singletons. The ten largest clones capture approximately 6% of the sample.

This entry belongs to a study of post-analysis software for immune sequencing data (dated by TCRdb to about 2015). A note on the overall study: The recorded disease courses included relapsing-remitting, secondary progressive and progressive-relapsing multiple sclerosis, and some patients had no subtype annotation. The patient repertoires were set against ten to eleven previously published healthy control repertoires from donors whose ages ranged from roughly 6 to 26 years. A subset of samples was prepared in parallel using single-end sample barcoding, then pooled and co-amplified after Illumina adapter ligation. Paper-wide results and their limitations: Direct clustering with F measure showed strong co-clustering of samples prepared in the same batch, prompting a batch-effect correction. Significantly lower normalized Chao1 diversity was found in multiple sclerosis patients than in controls, suggesting substantial peripheral T-cell clonal expansion. The control group was slightly older than the multiple sclerosis patient group.

Sequenced: blood. The clonotype comes from a girl aged 2-17 years with multiple sclerosis.

CDR3 protein: CATLEGTGANEQFF. The nucleotide sequence is TGTGCCACCCTCGAGGGGACAGGGGCCAATGAGCAGTTCTTC. The chain links TRBV6-5 with TRBJ2-1, with TRBD1 matching 10 junction bases. Reading the germline V gene gives CDR1 MNHEY and CDR2 SVGAGI. For this chain, trimming is 10 bases at the V end and 6 bases at the J end, and the number of junction bases without a gene match is 9. The CDR3 runs 14 amino acids, cysteine and phenylalanine included. The entry retains the CDR3 DNA only, 42 bases that are in frame from base 1.